This TCR beta chain was captured in a study of T cell responses to AZD1222 COVID-19 vaccine. About the study: Both about-4-week and about-12-week second-dose recipients were combined.

Sequencing used immunoSEQ multiplex PCR; TCRdb keeps in-frame clones, though not all of them. Of about 130,000 clones in the sample, roughly nine tenths were seen once. Per germline, CDR1 MGHRA and CDR2 YSYEKL. The germline V and J ends were trimmed by 4 bases and 5 bases, with 21 bases remaining between them. This CDR3 region has 17 residues. General study points: Females made up more of the donors, who were largely white British, and clonal diversity may have come out too low. The study sampled repertoires only after the peak T cell response.

Points on this clone: Antigen unknown.

This TCR came from an adult in good health. The sequencing here drew on peripheral blood, taken on day 0 of AZD1222 vaccination. The V gene is TRBV4-1, the J gene TRBJ2-1; a weak D match, TRBD2 (7 bases). CDR3 amino acids: CASSPSLGGDLNNEQFF. The CDR3 nucleotides read TGCGCCAGCAGCCCCTCATTAGGGGGGGATTTAAACAATGAGCAGTTCTTC.